The entry below describes one TCR beta chain. The specificity of this receptor is unknown. The sample belongs to a study of cytomegalovirus exposure and HLA in healthy donors (dated by TCRdb to the late 2010s). In the study overall: According to an earlier analysis of 550 to 700 of the donors, some 180 million T cells yielded 117 million unique TCR beta sequences and about 300 Gb of sequence data. Donor age, sex, ethnicity and CMV serostatus were collected together with the repertoire data. An early release that covered 500 to 800 HLA-typed donors contained 250 to 350 gigabases of sequencing data and tens of millions of unique TCR sequences. HLA typing covered class I and class II loci at four-digit resolution. A later analysis re-examined previously published TCR beta repertoires from more than 550 donors and added high-resolution HLA genotyping to investigate patterns of TCR occurrence. The genetic ancestry cluster associated with self-reported Caucasian donors included roughly four fifths of the roughly 400 genotyped donors. In the later analysis, no new phenotypic data were used to find candidate immune exposures; instead, reliance was placed on TCR beta sequences and their occurrence across donors. Several DR-DQ haplotypes were treated as single units for association and clustering because of strong linkage in the cohort. The T cell repertoires of 700 or so subjects were profiled by immunosequencing and related to cytomegalovirus serostatus. An earlier analysis of roughly 580 of the donors used high-throughput TCR beta sequencing to judge whether each TCR beta V gene segment behaved as functional or pseudogenic. The study was designed to test whether signatures of past pathogen exposure could be identified by cataloging public T cell receptors. All discovery cohort repertoires had been generated using a single sequencing platform. In addition to the first cohort of roughly 700 subjects, a separate validation cohort of 130 or so different subjects was used. Among over 350 genotyped donors of the cohort, an average of approximately 240,000 unique TCR beta nucleotide sequences were sequenced per donor, roughly 20% of them non-productive. The study combined high-throughput TCR immunosequencing, statistical association of individual TCRs with disease status, and machine learning to predict cytomegalovirus infection status. A later genetic analysis took genome-wide SNP genotypes for about three fifths of the roughly 670 donors and used that subset as a discovery cohort. The number of typed donors differed by locus: about 620-630 for A, B, C, DRB1 and DQB1; about 520 for DQA1; approximately 610 for DPA1; and some 430 for DPB1.

Measured from the cysteine to the phenylalanine, the CDR3 is 14 residues long. Of the read, only the CDR3 DNA is kept; its 42 bases are in frame from base 1. The germline ends are 14 bases apart after V is trimmed by 3 bases and J by 5 bases. Per the germline V gene, KGHSH is the CDR1 and LQKENI is the CDR2. The cohort was made up of 666 healthy bone marrow donors. All cohort members were sampled while nominally healthy, although unrecorded immune exposures were likely present. The donor tested CMV seronegative, placing the donor among the approximately 360 seronegative members of the cohort. Each donor provided a peripheral blood sample, and peripheral blood mononuclear cells were used for TCR beta sequencing. Genomic DNA extraction from the blood cell samples was performed with the Qiagen DNeasy Blood Extraction Kit. General conclusions and limits of the study: HLA typing was unavailable for some donors at each locus, so association tests used only the typed subset. When HLA alleles, especially DR and DQ, strongly co-occurred, attributing TCR associations to individual alleles was difficult. Correlated functional status among segregating V segments might reflect linkage disequilibrium, but an unknown experimental factor could not be ruled out. Some IMGT-functional V segments, including TRBV6-2 and TRBV6-3, could not be told apart with the 87-base-pair reads, so those segments were excluded. Approximately 18 rarely observed V segments, including chromosome 9 orphons, were excluded from the earlier analysis of about 500 of the donors because counts were too low. The classifier was reported to diagnose cytomegalovirus status with high specificity and sensitivity in both the original and validation cohorts. Several of the top co-occurrence clusters appeared to be linked to parvovirus B19, influenza, CMV and Epstein-Barr virus, according to a later analysis. The sequencing pipeline was judged likely to have produced a cluster of highly shared sequence variants as a technical artifact. A further reported finding was that TCR beta sequences accurately predicted the HLA-A and HLA-B alleles for most subjects in the first cohort. In a later analysis, 16,951 TCR beta sequences were associated with specific HLA alleles at a false discovery rate of 0.05. A later analysis found that most CMV-associated TCR beta chains appeared HLA-restricted, with HLA associations seemingly driven largely by CMV exposure. Most TCR sequences were seen in very few donors, while some public TCRs were found in many individuals. In a later analysis, HLA-associated TCR beta chains showed more clonal expansion and lower generation probabilities than non-associated chains that were equally common. In a later analysis, TCR association rates were found to vary across HLA loci, with the most associated TCRs seen for DRB1 alleles and the fewest for HLA-C alleles. In an earlier analysis of around 600 of the donors, most TCR beta V segments appeared in productive rearrangements about 90% or about 30% of the time, broadly matching IMGT annotations. An association between a missense DCLRE1C variant and V-gene and J-gene trimming of TCR beta chains was found in a later genetic analysis and replicated in an independent cohort. Only TCR beta chains were sequenced in this cohort, and the absence of alpha or paired-chain data limited detectable features. A total of fewer than 200 TCR beta chains were listed by the study as associated with cytomegalovirus. According to the authors, the approach could potentially be generalized to other disease states and immunological phenotypes. In vitro tests confirmed that a few of the cytomegalovirus-associated TCR beta chains recognize cytomegalovirus antigens. CMV serostatus was the only immune exposure information available for the cohort. In a later genetic analysis, fewer N-insertions in productive TCRs were reported among donors in an Asian-associated ancestry cluster than the approximately 710-donor mean. Presence/absence analyses assumed roughly uniform sequencing depth across donors, an assumption that may not hold.

Library prep was done by the immunoSEQ multiplex PCR assay. For the multiplex PCR, a mixture combining 60 forward primers for TCR Vbeta segments and 13 reverse primers for TCR Jbeta segments was used. Amplification of the CDR3 region of rearranged TCR beta genes was performed with a multiplex PCR assay on genomic DNA. The amplified TCR beta libraries were sequenced on the Illumina HiSeq System as 87-base-pair reads. Concerning the study's data processing: A later analysis tallied around 82 million unique TCR beta chains across the 666 repertoires, and about 10 million of those chains were shared by two or more donors. Raw reads were error-corrected and collapsed into unique sequences by a nearest-neighbor algorithm in which closely related sequences were merged to remove PCR and sequencing errors. V, D and J gene segments were assigned by aligning CDR3 sequences to IMGT reference sequences. For a sequence to be retained, at least a six-nucleotide match to both a V gene segment and a J gene segment was required. A rearrangement counted as productive if the CDR3 had no stop codons and remained in frame with V and J, and every other rearrangement counted as non-productive. CDR3 was defined by IMGT convention, running from the second conserved V-encoded cysteine to the conserved J-encoded phenylalanine. The earlier analysis of fewer than 700 of the donors excluded sequences that lacked an unambiguous match to a single V gene segment. In an earlier analysis of approximately 560 of the donors, a V segment was called functional when productive rearrangements were above 56.7%, and segregating when the standard deviation between donors exceeded 5%. To diagnose cytomegalovirus status from the catalog of TCR beta chain sequences, a statistical classification framework was built. A later analysis assigned V and J genes by comparing TCR nucleotide sequences with IMGT/GENE-DB human TR gene sequences. A later analysis assigned CDR3 sequences and most-parsimonious VDJ recombination scenarios with the TCRdist pipeline. In a later analysis, each TCR beta chain was defined by its CDR3 amino acid sequence together with its V-gene family, and reads lacking a unique V-gene family were excluded. In a later analysis, 550 to 650 highly shared, low-generation-probability nucleotide sequences were removed to address suspected cross-contamination and a sequencing artifact. In a later analysis, a clonal expansion index for each public chain was calculated from normalized within-repertoire ranks of inferred template counts. In a later analysis, generation probabilities were computed with a VDJ recombination model fitted to out-of-frame rearrangements, and the resulting probabilities were checked against IGoR. Hypergeometric tests were used in a later analysis to score TCR-TCR, TCR-HLA and TCR-CMV co-occurrence, with a repertoire-size bias correction applied to the TCR pairs. False discovery rates were estimated in a later analysis by permuting HLA or CMV assignments 20 times. In a later analysis, co-occurring TCRs were grouped with DBSCAN, and TCRdist sequence similarity was added when clustering was performed within HLA-allele-positive subsets. Repertoires with fewer than 30,000 or more than 120,000 public chains were left out of co-occurrence clustering, as were several repertoires with anomalous nucleotide sharing. TCRdb limited this immuneACCESS table to in-frame rearrangements with V and J called. A share of clones is missing; checked studies link under half to unresolved V genes, and the rest is unexplained. The DNA was the basis for D and trimming; V, J and clone size are from that table. The sample's own table lists 130,000 or so clones. More than 1.5% of the sample rests with the top ten.

Sample: PBMCs. This receptor was identified in a man between 18 and 35 years old in good health and CMV-seronegative. The receptor chain draws on TRBV18 and TRBJ2-7, with a tentative D gene TRBD2 over 7 matching bases. The DNA sequence is TGTGCCAGCTCACCCCTTGGGGAGGGGGACGAGCAGTACTTC. This translates into CASSPLGEGDEQYF.